These 27 T cell receptor beta chains came from one sample sequenced in a study of tumor and adjacent non-tumor tissue in lung cancer. The template was RNA from unsorted bulk tissue. Three rounds of nested PCR, following a modified ARM-PCR protocol, produced the TCRbeta library. Via MiXCR, TCRdb re-called the multiplex PCR reads, giving one row per CDR3 protein. The sample lists 65,000 to 95,000 distinct CDR3 sequences; around 65% were seen once. The sample consisted of lung tumor tissue. These TCRs come from a woman aged 70-85 years with non-small cell lung cancer.

As concerns this clonotype: No conserved phenylalanine or tryptophan ends this CDR3, so it is likely a read error. No DNA is shown, since the ends of the CDR3 on it are uncertain; the CDR3 is the one TCRdb lists. This sequence joins TRBV11-1 and TRBJ1-1. The CDR3 comprises 15 residues, both ends counted. CDR1 SGHAT and CDR2 FQDESV come from the germline V gene (reference sequence). The CDR3 loop is CARSLRTAGKAEAYY.

The sample holds one count of this clonotype. The junction and the germline gene differ at one end; a read error may be behind it. The rearrangement joins TRBV11-3 to TRBJ2-3, with a possible D match to TRBD2 (5 bases). In germline, CDR1 is SGHNT, CDR2 YENEEA. The CDR3 contains 13 residues. In nucleotides, the CDR3 is TGTGTCAGCAGCTTAGCGAACACAGATACGCAGTATTTT. Translating gives CVSSLANTDTQYF.

On this clonotype itself: A read error may be the cause here, since a much bigger clone is one base away. This chain joins TRBV6-6 and TRBJ2-2; D remains unclear. V shed 6 bases and J shed 0 bases, with 14 bases lying between them. The CDR3 spans 16 residues. Germline values: CDR1 MNHNY, CDR2 SVGAGI (reference sequence). The CDR3 nucleotides are TGTGCCAGCAGGTCGACTGGCGACGCGAACACCGGGGAGCTGTTTTTT. This sequence encodes CASRSTGDANTGELFF.

On this clonotype: One end of the junction is discordant with germline, which a read error may explain. This chain connects TRBV5-6 to TRBJ2-3; D call uncertain. Germline-derived CDR1 and CDR2 are SGHDT and YYEEEE. The length of the CDR3 is 12 residues. This chain's CDR3 is CASTRGTYTQYF. In DNA form, the CDR3 reads TGCGCCAGCACCCGCGGCACATATACGCAGTATTTT.

Notes on this clonotype: This likely comes from a read error, as the CDR3 has no conserved phenylalanine or tryptophan at its end. The rearrangement joins TRBV20-1 to TRBJ1-5; D possibly corresponds to TRBD1 (5 bases). Germline CDR1 is DFQATT and CDR2 is SNEGSKA (reference sequence). Trimming took 3 bases from V and 11 from J, leaving 17 bases between them. The CDR3 spans 13 residues. In nucleotides, the CDR3 is TGCAGTGCTAGTCTGATAGGGGTAATTACCCAGCATCTT. Protein sequence: CSASLIGVITQHL.

V gene TRBV5-1 combines with J gene TRBJ1-6; D not resolved. The CDR3 is made up of 15 amino acids. Germline-derived CDR1 and CDR2 are SGHRS and YFSETQ. Trimming took 0 bases from V and 8 from J, leaving 12 bases between them. DNA of the CDR3: TGCGCCAGCAGCTTGGCCATAGGGAGGGATTCACCCCTCCACTTT. It codes for CASSLAIGRDSPLHF.

V is TRBV6-5 and J is TRBJ1-2; the D gene is possibly TRBD1 (5 bases). The germline V gene has CDR1 MNHEY and CDR2 SVGAGI. The V end lost 9 bases, the J end lost 0 bases, and 20 bases lay between the germline ends. CDR3 length: 16 residues. In DNA, the CDR3 is TGTGCCAGTAGGCAGGGTGGGCGGGGAGCTAACTATGGCTACACCTTC. The encoded protein is CASRQGGRGANYGYTF.

As concerns this clonotype: One end of the junction is discordant with germline, which a read error may explain. The chain combines TRBV6-1 with TRBJ2-3; D is possibly TRBD2 (5 bases). Germline V gives CDR1 MNHNS, CDR2 SASEGT. The CDR3 covers 13 residues. The CDR3 DNA reads as TGTCCCAGCAGTGAAGTGGGAGAAGATATGCAGTATTTT. As protein: CPSSEVGEDMQYF.

About this clonotype itself: An end of the junction differs from the germline gene, which may be a read error. In DNA, the CDR3 is TGTGTCAGCAGCCCCGATTGGAGCGAGGGCAGAGAGACCCAATACTTC. Protein product: CVSSPDWSEGRETQYF. The J gene is TRBJ2-5, the V gene TRBV6-5, with TRBD2 as a possible D gene (5 bases). The germline CDR1 and CDR2 sequences are MNHEY and SVGAGI. The CDR3 runs to 16 residues.

The chain joins TRBV7-9 to TRBJ1-6, with no clear D. The germline V gene encodes CDR1 SEHNR and CDR2 FQNEAQ (reference sequence). The CDR3 runs 14 residues. Between the trimmed V and J ends, which lost 2 bases and 9 bases, there was a span of 11 bases. In DNA, the CDR3 is TGTGCCAGCAGCTTACCACAGAGCGGTTCACCCCTCCACTTT. It translates to CASSLPQSGSPLHF. Together with reference TRBV7-9 and TRBJ1-6, the CDR3 gives the full variable domain: DTGVSQNPRHKITKRGQNVTFRCDPISEHNRLYWYRQTLGQGPEFLTYFQNEAQLEKSRLLSDRFSAERPKGSFSTLEIQRTEQGDSAMYLCASSLPQSGSPLHFGNGTRLTVT.

Regarding this clonotype: With a much larger clone just one base away, this may be a read error. The chain employs TRBV6-1 and TRBJ2-1; TRBD1 might be the D (6 bases). The length of the CDR3 is 13 residues. Trimming took off 5 bases at V and 13 bases at J, with 18 bases between the two ends. Germline V gene sequence: CDR1 MNHNS, CDR2 SASEGT. The CDR3 is CASSTHTGTHQFF. In DNA form, the CDR3 reads TGTGCCAGCAGTACACACACCGGGACACATCAGTTCTTC.

CDR3 DNA: TGCAGTGCTAGAGATTCGCGCCAGGACGATAATTCACCCCTCCACTTT. Amino acid sequence: CSARDSRQDDNSPLHF. The V and J genes are TRBV20-1 and TRBJ1-6; D not certain. Trimming took 0 bases from V and 5 from J, leaving 14 bases between them. The CDR3 loop spans 16 amino acids. The germline CDR1 and CDR2 sequences are DFQATT and SNEGSKA (reference sequence).

With respect to this clonotype: A clone one base away is much larger, so this may be a read error. The V call is TRBV5-4, the J call TRBJ1-5, with D possibly TRBD1 on 6 matching bases. Germline CDR1 SGHNT, CDR2 YYREEE (reference sequence). The CDR3 sequence is 16 residues long. The CDR3 region has the DNA TGTGCCTGCAGCTTGGGGGGGCGTGGGAGCAATCAGCCCCAGCATTTT. This sequence encodes CACSLGGRGSNQPQHF.

CDR3 nucleotides: TGTGCCAGCAATGGGGGGACCGGGACCGTCAGCACAGATACGCAGTATTTT. Translating it yields CASNGGTGTVSTDTQYF. V and J are TRBV12-3 or TRBV12-4 and TRBJ2-3; tentatively, D is TRBD2 (6 bases). This CDR3 has 17 residues. V was shortened by 7 bases and J by 0 bases, with 20 bases between the two germline ends.

Worth noting for this clonotype: Mismatch with germline at one junction end may stem from a read error. The V gene is TRBV5-5, the J gene TRBJ2-7, with D possibly matching TRBD1 (6 bases). The CDR3 runs 15 residues. Germline V gene sequence: CDR1 SGHKS, CDR2 YYEKEE (reference sequence). CDR3 residues: CASSLYPGAVSGGNF. CDR3 in DNA: TGTGCCAGCAGCTTGTACCCAGGGGCAGTCTCGGGTGGGAACTTC.

Worth noting for this clonotype: Its ends do not fully match the called genes, so a read error is possible. V gene TRBV6-5 combines with J gene TRBJ1-1; D is unclear. The CDR3 loop spans 15 amino acids. Germline CDR1 reads MNHEY; CDR2 reads SVGAGI. The CDR3 loop is CASSYSVWVHTEVYF. CDR3 bases: TGTGCCAGCAGTTACTCGGTCTGGGTTCACACTGAAGTTTACTTT.

Details on this clonotype: Mismatch with germline at one junction end may stem from a read error. J is TRBJ2-2 and V is TRBV29-1; a weak D match, TRBD2 (5 bases). The germline V gene has CDR1 SQVTM and CDR2 ANQGSEA. The length of the CDR3 is 11 residues. CDR3 region: CSVEVTGELFF. The CDR3 DNA is TGCAGCGTCGAGGTCACCGGGGAGCTGTTCTTT.

Comments on this clonotype: Mismatch with germline at one junction end may stem from a read error. J is TRBJ2-3 and V is TRBV6-1; unclear D gene. Germline loops: CDR1 MNHNS, CDR2 SASEGT. The length of the CDR3 is 13 residues. The CDR3 nucleotides are TGTGTCAGCAGTGAAGACCGCGCAGATACGCAGTATTTT. It encodes CVSSEDRADTQYF.

As for this clonotype: A much larger clone lies a single base off, so this may be a read error. The V and J genes are TRBV4-1 and TRBJ2-1, with 8 bases aligning to TRBD2. The CDR3 has 17 amino acids. Germline CDR1 is MGHRA and CDR2 is YSYEKL. The CDR3 protein is CTSSHAVRAGESNEQFF. DNA of the CDR3: TGCACCAGCAGCCACGCGGTGCGAGCGGGAGAGTCCAATGAGCAGTTCTTC.

This clonotype has a single count. This chain uses TRBV4-1 with TRBJ2-1; TRBD2 aligns across 13 bases. CDR1 is MGHRA and CDR2 is YSYEKL in the germline V gene. The CDR3 sequence is 19 residues long. V was clipped by 11 bases and J by 6 bases; unmatched bases: 22. CDR3 bases: TGCGCCGTCAGCCCCACCCCCTGGGGACTAGCGGGATCCGGCAATGAGCAGTTCTTC. It codes for CAVSPTPWGLAGSGNEQFF.

Remarks on this clonotype: At one end, the junction sequence differs from germline, possibly due to a read error. J is TRBJ2-2 and V is TRBV9; 7 bases fit TRBD2. This CDR3 region has 15 residues. Germline V gene lookup returns CDR1 SGDLS and CDR2 YYNGEE. The CDR3 bases are TGTGCCAGCAACGCCACTAGCGCTTACACCGGGGCGCTGTTTTTT. Protein: CASNATSAYTGALFF.

Notes on this clonotype: Relative to the germline gene, one junction end is altered; a read error may explain this. The chain combines TRBV6-5 with TRBJ2-6; D may match TRBD1 or TRBD2 (5 bases each). Per the germline V gene, CDR1 is MNHEY and CDR2 is SVGAGI. The CDR3 length is 15 residues. CDR3 sequence reads: CASTYTRSGANVLAF. The CDR3 bases are TGTGCCAGCACTTATACTAGATCTGGGGCCAACGTCCTGGCTTTC.

Points on this clonotype: One junction end does not reproduce the germline sequence, and a read error may be involved. V gene TRBV10-2 combines with J gene TRBJ2-7; TRBD1 matches 10 bases. This CDR3 region has 15 residues. Germline values: CDR1 WSHSY, CDR2 SAAADI. CDR3 nucleotide sequence: TGCTCCAGCAGTGCAGGGACAGGGGATGACTATGAGCAGTACTTC. Its protein is CSSSAGTGDDYEQYF.

To note about this clonotype: Germline is not matched at one junction end, which may reflect a read error. V is TRBV29-1 and J is TRBJ1-1; D not certain. CDR1 is SQVTM, CDR2 ANQGSEA, per germline. The CDR3 has 16 amino acids. DNA of the CDR3: TGCAGCGTCCAGAGTGCAAGAACTTCTCAGGACGATTCAGCTTCCTTT. This codes for CSVQSARTSQDDSASF. The full variable domain, its missing parts supplied by reference TRBV29-1 and TRBJ1-1, is SAVISQKPSRDICQRGTSLTIQCQVDSQVTMMFWYRQQPGQSLTLIATANQGSEATYESGFVIDKFPISRPNLTFSTLTVSNMSPEDSSIYLCSVQSARTSQDDSASFGQGTRLTVV.

This clonotype was recorded a few times. A much larger clone lies one base from this, so it may be a read error. The chain couples TRBV5-6 to TRBJ1-5, with no clear D. This CDR3 spans 17 amino acids. Germline values: CDR1 SGHDT, CDR2 YYEEEE. CDR3: CASSLGRESGLNRPQHF. The CDR3 DNA follows: TGTGCCAGCAGCTTGGGGCGGGAATCGGGCCTCAATCGGCCCCAGCATTTT.

A note on this clonotype: One end of the junction does not line up with germline, which may come from a read error. This chain links TRBV6-1 with TRBJ1-3; D might be TRBD1 (6 bases). CDR1 is MNHNS and CDR2 is SASEGT in the germline V gene. The CDR3 has 17 amino acids. DNA of the CDR3: TGTGCCAGCAATTCTGACAGGCTTCAAAGGTCTGGAAACACCGTATATTTT. Translated: CASNSDRLQRSGNTVYF.

As for this clonotype: The germline gene is not matched at one end of the junction; a read error may be the cause. The chain joins TRBV6-5 to TRBJ2-2; TRBD1 matches 7 bases. Germline V gene sequence: CDR1 MNHEY, CDR2 SVGAGI. The CDR3 has 16 residues. This chain's CDR3 is CVSNRRQGVSTGELFF. In DNA, the CDR3 is TGTGTCAGCAACCGAAGACAGGGAGTCTCCACCGGGGAGCTGTTTTTT.